The clone carrying this T cell receptor (beta chain) was counted between two and nine times. This sample is part of a study of T cells in Graves' hyperthyroidism and ophthalmopathy. The CDR3 has 14 amino acids. V was pared by 8 bases and J by 5 bases, with 15 bases between. Based on clinical symptoms, serum thyroxine and TRAb, thyroid ultrasound and orbital computed tomography, diagnoses were reached. PBMCs were collected from a roughly 10 ml volume of fresh peripheral blood. Amplification yielded TCR beta CDR3 regions, with RNA transcripts as the source. In the first-round RT-PCR of the TCR CDR3, the HTBI primer set was used. TCRdb reprocessed the multiplex PCR reads via MiXCR and lists one record per CDR3 protein. The repertoire holds a few hundred thousand distinct CDR3 sequences, with approximately 15% as singletons.

The TCR sequence derives from a woman aged 40 to 55 with Graves' ophthalmopathy. The genes are TRBV12-3 or TRBV12-4 and TRBJ1-4; perhaps TRBD1 as D (5 bases). Sequenced material: blood. The chain's CDR3 is CASGSGGSNEKLFF. The CDR3 nucleotides are TGTGCCAGCGGATCGGGGGGGTCAAATGAAAAACTGTTTTTT.